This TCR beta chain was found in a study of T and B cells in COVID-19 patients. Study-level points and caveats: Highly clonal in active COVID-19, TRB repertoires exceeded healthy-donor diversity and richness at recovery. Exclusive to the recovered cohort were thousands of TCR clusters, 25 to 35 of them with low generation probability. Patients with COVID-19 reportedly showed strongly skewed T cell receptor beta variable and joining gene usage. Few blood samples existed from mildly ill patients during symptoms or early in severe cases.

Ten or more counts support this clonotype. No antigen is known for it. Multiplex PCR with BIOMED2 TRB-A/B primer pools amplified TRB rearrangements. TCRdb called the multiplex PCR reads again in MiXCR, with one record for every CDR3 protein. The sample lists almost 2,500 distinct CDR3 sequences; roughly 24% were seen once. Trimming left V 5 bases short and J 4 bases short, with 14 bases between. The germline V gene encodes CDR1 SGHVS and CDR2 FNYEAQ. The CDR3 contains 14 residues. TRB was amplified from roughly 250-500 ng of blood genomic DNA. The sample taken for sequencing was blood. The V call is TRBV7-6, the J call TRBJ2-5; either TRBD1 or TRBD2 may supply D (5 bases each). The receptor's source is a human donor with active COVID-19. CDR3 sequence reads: CASSEGPRLETQYF. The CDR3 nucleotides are TGTGCCAGCAGCGAGGGACCCCGCCTAGAGACCCAGTACTTC.